A selection of T cell receptor beta chains follows, all from one sample in a study of early T cells in non-severe SARS-CoV-2 infection. TCRdb processed the 5' RACE reads anew with MiXCR; each CDR3 protein has one entry. The sample holds roughly 63,000 distinct CDR3 sequences, roughly 13% seen once. The source material was whole blood. These receptors originate from an adult who was a healthcare worker with PCR-confirmed SARS-CoV-2 infection or an uninfected control (not recorded which). The CDR3 runs from the conserved cysteine through the conserved F or W.

TRBJ2-6 | TRBV7-9 | CASSQTGAGANVLTF
TRBJ2-7 | TRBV11-2 | CASSLGGQGAFDEQYF
TRBJ1-6 | TRBV6-5 | CASSAAAGESPLHF
TRBJ2-1 | TRBV24-1 | CATSDPTGSYNEQFF
TRBJ2-3 | TRBV7-8 | CASSPAPQRGGPDTQYF
TRBJ1-1 | TRBV11-2 | CASSLDLVTEAFF
TRBJ2-1 | TRBV20-1 | CSARGLALYNEQFF
TRBJ2-7 | TRBV14 | CASSKSRVLSYEQYF
TRBJ1-1 | TRBV20-1 | CSARPAGGPEAFF
TRBJ2-4 | TRBV5-5 | CASSLSARLRGIQYF
TRBJ2-1 | TRBV27 | CASSFIRGQGPYNEQFF
TRBJ1-2 | TRBV7-8 | CASSPPHTGAYGYTF
TRBJ1-6 | TRBV6-5 | CASSFEANSPLHF
TRBJ1-2 | TRBV2 | CASSEGQDYGYTF
TRBJ2-1 | TRBV27 | CASSSTNEQFF
TRBJ2-1 | TRBV5-1 | CASSLTGTSALTHEQFF
TRBJ2-2 | TRBV10-3 | CAISRVPGSGELFF
TRBJ2-3 | TRBV15 | CATSGRRGGPSTDTQYF
TRBJ2-5 | TRBV14 | CASSARLGGQETQYF
TRBJ1-3 | TRBV12-3/TRBV12-4 | CASSPPGANSGNTIYF
TRBJ1-4 | TRBV4-3 | CASSQRRDFREKLFF
TRBJ1-4 | TRBV5-4 | CASSYRGPKEKLFF
TRBJ1-1 | TRBV1 | CTSSQSRGDTEAFF
TRBJ1-1 | TRBV24-1 | CATSDRSGSEAFF
TRBJ2-3 | TRBV20-1 | CSARDTGGATDTQYF
TRBJ1-6 | TRBV11-2 | CASSLERDRVSPLHF
TRBJ1-5 | TRBV20-1 | CSAGSGTGHSNQPQHF
TRBJ2-7 | TRBV20-1 | CSAEGEDEQYF
TRBJ2-3 | TRBV3-1 | CASRPTGRTDTQYF
TRBJ2-7 | TRBV6-2/TRBV6-3 | CASGQGFNEQYF
TRBJ2-7 | TRBV4-1 | CASSHTNTGDYEQYF
TRBJ2-1 | TRBV29-1 | CSVRTGTVYNEQFF
TRBJ2-3 | TRBV27 | CASSLLGADTQYF
TRBJ2-7 | TRBV2 | CASSVGGRGYEQYF
TRBJ2-7 | TRBV6-2/TRBV6-3 | CASIRTSGGSIEQYF
TRBJ1-1 | TRBV5-1 | CASSPPGPRTEAFF
TRBJ1-1 | TRBV7-3 | CASSLTRNTEAFF
TRBJ2-5 | TRBV7-2 | CASSFGLRETQYF
TRBJ2-1 | TRBV5-4 | CASSLGQGPYNEQFF
TRBJ2-7 | TRBV12-3/TRBV12-4 | CASRGLAYEQYF
TRBJ2-7 | TRBV14 | CASSQSHGYEQYF
TRBJ2-1 | TRBV7-8 | CASSPRTGVPSGQFF